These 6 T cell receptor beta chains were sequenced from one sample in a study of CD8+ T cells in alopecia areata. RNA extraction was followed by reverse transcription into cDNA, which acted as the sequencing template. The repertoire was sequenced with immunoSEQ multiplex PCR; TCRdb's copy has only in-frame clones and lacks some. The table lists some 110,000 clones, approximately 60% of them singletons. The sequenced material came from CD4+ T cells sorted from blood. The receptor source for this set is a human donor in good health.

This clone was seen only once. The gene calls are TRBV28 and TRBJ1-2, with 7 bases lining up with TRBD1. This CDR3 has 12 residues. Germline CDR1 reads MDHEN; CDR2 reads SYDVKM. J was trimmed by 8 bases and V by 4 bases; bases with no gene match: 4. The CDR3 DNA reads TGTGCCAGCAGTTCCCTGGACAGGGGCTACACCTTC. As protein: CASSSLDRGYTF.

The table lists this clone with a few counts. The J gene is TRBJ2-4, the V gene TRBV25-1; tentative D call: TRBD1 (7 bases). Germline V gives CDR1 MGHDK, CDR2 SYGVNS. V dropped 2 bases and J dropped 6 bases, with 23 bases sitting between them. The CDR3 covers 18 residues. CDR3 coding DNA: TGTGCCAGCAGTGAAGCCCCGGGGCAGGGGGGAAGAGGAAACATTCAGTACTTC. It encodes CASSEAPGQGGRGNIQYF.

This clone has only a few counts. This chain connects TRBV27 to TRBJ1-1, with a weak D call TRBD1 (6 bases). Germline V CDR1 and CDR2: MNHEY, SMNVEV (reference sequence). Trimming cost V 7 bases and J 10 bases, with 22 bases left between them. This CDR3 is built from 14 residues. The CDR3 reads CASTPRPGGRGAFF. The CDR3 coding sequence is TGTGCCAGCACCCCTCGCCCGGGGGGCCGGGGAGCTTTCTTT.

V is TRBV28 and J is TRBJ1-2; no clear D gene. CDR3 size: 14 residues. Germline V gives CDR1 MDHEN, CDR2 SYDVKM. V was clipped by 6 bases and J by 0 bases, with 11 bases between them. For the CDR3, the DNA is TGTGCCAGCAGCGAGGCGCTCTCTAACTATGGCTACACCTTC. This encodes CASSEALSNYGYTF.

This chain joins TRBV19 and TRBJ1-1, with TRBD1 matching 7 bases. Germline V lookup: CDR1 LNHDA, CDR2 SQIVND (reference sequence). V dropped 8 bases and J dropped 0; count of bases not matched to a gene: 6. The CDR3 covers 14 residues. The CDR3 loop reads CASYRGGMNTEAFF. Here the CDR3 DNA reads TGTGCCAGTTACAGGGGAGGGATGAACACTGAAGCTTTCTTT.

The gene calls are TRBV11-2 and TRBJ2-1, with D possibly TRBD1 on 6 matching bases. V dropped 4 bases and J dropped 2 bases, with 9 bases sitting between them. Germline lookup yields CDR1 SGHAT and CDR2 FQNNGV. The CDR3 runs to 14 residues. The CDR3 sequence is CASSSTGTYNEQFF. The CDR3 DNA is TGTGCCAGCAGCTCGACAGGTACCTACAATGAGCAGTTCTTC. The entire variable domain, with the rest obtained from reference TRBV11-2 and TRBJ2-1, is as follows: EAGVAQSPRYKIIEKRQSVAFWCNPISGHATLYWYQQILGQGPKLLIQFQNNGVVDDSQLPKDRFSAERLKGVDSTLKIQPAKLEDSAVYLCASSSTGTYNEQFFGPGTRLTVL.